These T cell receptor beta chains were read from a single sample in a study of blood T cell repertoires in COVID-19. The protocol was immunoSEQ multiplex PCR, while the TCRdb copy is restricted to in-frame clones and leaves out a portion. Of under 85,000 clones listed, approximately 80% were seen once; the top ten hold roughly 10%. Sequenced sample: peripheral blood. These receptors were collected from a man aged 45-60 years with acute or convalescent COVID-19. Both conserved end residues are part of each CDR3. The D gene is left open where the match is weak. Clone size is given for some rows only: seen once, a few or many times, or a class if the clone is expanded.

>16|TRBJ1-2|NA|TRBV5-8|TRBD1
CASSYAPGQGSRGYTF
TGTGCCAGCAGCTACGCACCGGGACAGGGTAGTCGGGGCTACACCTTC
>14|TRBJ1-4|NA|TRBV6-1|NA
CASSEGLRREKLFF
TGTGCCAGCAGTGAGGGACTGAGAAGGGAAAAACTGTTTTTT
>17|TRBJ1-6|NA|TRBV28|TRBD1
CASSFGVGTGTLSPLHF
TGTGCCAGCAGTTTTGGGGTTGGGACAGGGACCCTTTCACCCCTCCACTTT
>15|TRBJ1-4|NA|TRBV5-6|NA
CASSLQGQGNEKLFF
TGTGCCAGCAGCTTACAAGGGCAGGGGAATGAAAAACTGTTTTTT
>16|TRBJ2-6|NA|TRBV19|NA
CASSIGQLTGANVLTF
TGTGCCAGTAGTATCGGACAGCTCACTGGGGCCAACGTCCTGACTTTC
>14|TRBJ2-7|NA|TRBV30|TRBD1
CAWSPGTGSLEQYF
TGTGCCTGGAGCCCCGGGACAGGGTCTCTCGAGCAGTACTTC
>11|TRBJ1-1|NA|TRBV20-1|TRBD1
CSARQGPEAFF
TGCAGTGCGAGACAGGGCCCGGAGGCTTTCTTT
>16|TRBJ1-5|NA|TRBV7-7|NA
CASSPGLLDSNQPQHF
TGTGCCAGCAGCCCCGGACTACTTGATAGCAATCAGCCCCAGCATTTT
>13|TRBJ2-7|NA|TRBV10-2|TRBD1
CASSRDRYYEQYF
TGCGCCAGCAGCCGGGACAGGTACTACGAGCAGTACTTC
>15|TRBJ1-5|NA|TRBV7-2|TRBD1
CASSSRDRGQGTQHF
TGTGCCAGCAGCTCCCGGGACAGGGGGCAAGGGACCCAGCATTTT
>16|TRBJ2-7|NA|TRBV3-1/TRBV3-2|NA
CASSQELSTGPGEQYF
TGTGCCAGCAGCCAAGAGTTATCTACTGGACCGGGGGAGCAGTACTTC
>14|TRBJ1-1|NA|TRBV6-5|NA
CASRIYELNTEAFF
TGTGCCAGCAGAATCTATGAGCTGAACACTGAAGCTTTCTTT
>11|TRBJ1-5|NA|TRBV28|NA
CASQGTQPQHF
TGTGCCAGCCAGGGAACTCAGCCCCAGCATTTT
>12|TRBJ1-5|NA|TRBV3-1/TRBV3-2|NA
CASSLREQPQHF
TGTGCCAGCAGCCTGAGGGAACAGCCCCAGCATTTT
>16|TRBJ1-5|NA|TRBV27|NA
CASSSQGPRSNQPQHF
TGTGCCAGCAGTTCACAGGGACCGAGGAGCAATCAGCCCCAGCATTTT
>12|TRBJ2-5|NA|TRBV9|TRBD2
CAVPAGEETQYF
TGTGCCGTACCAGCGGGAGAGGAGACCCAGTACTTC
>15|TRBJ1-5|NA|TRBV15|TRBD1
CATSRDKGQGQPQHF
TGTGCCACCAGCAGAGATAAGGGACAGGGTCAGCCCCAGCATTTT
>15|TRBJ1-5|once|TRBV4-1|NA
CASSQDGAEDQPQHF
TGCGCCAGCAGCCAAGATGGGGCAGAGGATCAGCCCCAGCATTTT
>13|TRBJ1-1|NA|TRBV5-1|TRBD1
CASSVTYRGEAFF
TGCGCCAGCAGCGTTACCTACAGGGGTGAAGCTTTCTTT
>14|TRBJ1-4|once|TRBV19|TRBD1
CASSMDRSNEKLFF
TGTGCCAGTAGTATGGACAGGAGTAATGAAAAACTGTTTTTT
>15|TRBJ2-5|NA|TRBV19|NA
CASRPGGTNQETQYF
TGTGCCAGTAGGCCTGGGGGGACGAACCAAGAGACCCAGTACTTC
>15|TRBJ2-1|NA|TRBV5-1|NA
CASHTDGSSYNEQFF
TGCGCCAGCCACACGGACGGGAGCTCCTACAATGAGCAGTTCTTC
>14|TRBJ2-1|NA|TRBV11-2|NA
CASSLWGEPDEQFF
TGTGCCAGCAGCTTATGGGGGGAGCCGGATGAGCAGTTCTTC
>15|TRBJ1-1|NA|TRBV5-4|NA
CASSSGQYLNTEAFF
TGTGCCAGCAGCTCGGGACAATATCTAAACACTGAAGCTTTCTTT
>15|TRBJ1-1|few|TRBV28|TRBD1
CASINPDRGFTEAFF
TGTGCCAGCATCAATCCAGACAGGGGGTTCACTGAAGCTTTCTTT
>12|TRBJ2-7|few|TRBV27|NA
CASSFIGAGQYF
TGTGCCAGCAGTTTCATTGGGGCCGGGCAGTACTTC
>15|TRBJ1-6|NA|TRBV6-2/TRBV6-3|NA
CASSYPPSANSLLHF
TGTGCCAGCAGTTACCCCCCCAGCGCCAATTCACTCCTCCACTTT
>14|TRBJ2-2|NA|TRBV11-3|NA
CASSLAGNTGELFF
TGTGCCAGCAGCTTAGCGGGGAACACCGGGGAGCTGTTTTTT
>13|TRBJ1-2|NA|TRBV29-1|TRBD1
CSVEGRTGPMRDF
TGCAGCGTTGAAGGCAGGACAGGACCCATGAGGGACTTC
>13|TRBJ1-1|NA|TRBV9|NA
CASSVREYTEAFF
TGTGCCAGCAGCGTCAGGGAATACACTGAAGCTTTCTTT
>14|TRBJ2-5|NA|TRBV2|NA
CASSTTGQGETQYF
TGTGCCAGCAGTACCACGGGGCAGGGGGAGACCCAGTACTTC
>13|TRBJ1-1|NA|TRBV27|NA
CASSLPSGTEAFF
TGTGCCAGCAGTTTACCTTCAGGTACTGAAGCTTTCTTT
>14|TRBJ2-7|few|TRBV9|TRBD1
CASSVDSGGYEQYF
TGTGCCAGCAGCGTAGATTCAGGGGGCTACGAGCAGTACTTC
>15|TRBJ1-4|NA|TRBV7-9|TRBD1
CASSPPGTEGEKLFF
TGTGCCAGCAGCCCACCGGGGACAGAAGGGGAAAAACTGTTTTTT
>15|TRBJ1-1|NA|TRBV2|TRBD1
CASRRDAGGNTEAFF
TGTGCCAGCAGGAGGGACGCAGGGGGTAACACTGAAGCTTTCTTT
>15|TRBJ1-5|once|TRBV19|NA
CASSPPGHIPQPQHF
TGTGCCAGTAGTCCTCCGGGACATATCCCACAGCCCCAGCATTTT
>15|TRBJ2-7|once|TRBV2|NA
CAIRTRDMTSYEQYF
TGTGCCATCCGAACCCGGGACATGACCTCCTACGAGCAGTACTTC
>15|TRBJ2-3|NA|TRBV5-1|TRBD1
CASSYPGQGADTQYF
TGCGCCAGCAGCTATCCGGGACAGGGGGCAGATACGCAGTATTTT